These 10 T cell receptor beta chains were all obtained from the same sample, sequenced in a study of CD8 T cells in Susac syndrome. Reverse transcription used about 0.45 to 1 ug RNA and random hexamers. TCRdb analysed the immunoSEQ multiplex PCR reads with MiXCR anew, one entry per CDR3 protein. The table has 150,000 to 200,000 distinct CDR3 sequences, approximately 93% seen once. The material sequenced was CD4+ T cells from PBMCs. Receptors were obtained from a human donor with multiple sclerosis.

The chain combines TRBV2 with TRBJ2-3; D is unresolved. V lost 3 bases and J 4 bases, leaving 5 bases between the germline ends. Germline values: CDR1 SNHLY, CDR2 FYNNEI. The CDR3 covers 12 residues. The chain's CDR3 is CASSDGSDTQYF. In DNA form, the CDR3 reads TGTGCCAGCAGTGACGGGTCAGATACGCAGTATTTT.

The chain uses TRBV11-2 and TRBJ2-7; D is uncertain. The V gene lost 3 bases and the J gene lost 1 base, with 10 bases spanning the gap. The CDR3 loop spans 14 amino acids. Germline V gene sequence: CDR1 SGHAT, CDR2 FQNNGV. The CDR3 region is CASSFGPGSYEQYF. CDR3 nucleotides: TGTGCCAGCAGCTTCGGACCGGGTTCCTACGAGCAGTACTTC.

This chain links TRBV23-1 with TRBJ2-7; TRBD1 aligns across 8 bases. TRBV23-1 is filed as an ORF, its function uncertain. The CDR3 has 15 residues. The V and J ends lost 3 bases and 5 bases, in that order; junction bases with no gene match: 9. As DNA, the CDR3 is TGCGCCAGCAGTCACCCCCGGGACAGGTTCGACGAGCAGTACTTC. It yields the protein CASSHPRDRFDEQYF.

The gene calls are TRBV29-1 and TRBJ1-1; no firm D call. Trimming removed 7 bases from V and 3 bases from J, with 12 bases in between. The V gene's germline CDR1 is SQVTM and CDR2 ANQGSEA. The CDR3 loop spans 12 amino acids. In nucleotides, the CDR3 is TGCAGCGCCGTCGTTTATGACACTGAAGCTTTCTTT. Amino acids: CSAVVYDTEAFF.

The chain is built from TRBV15 and TRBJ1-5; D unresolved. V lost 0 bases to trimming and J lost 6 bases, with 6 bases between them. The CDR3 covers 13 residues. Germline lookup yields CDR1 LNHNV and CDR2 YYDKDF (reference sequence). CDR3 DNA sequence: TGTGCCACCAGCAGAGACCCAAGTCAGCCCCAGCATTTT. It translates to CATSRDPSQPQHF.

The DNA for the CDR3 is TGTGCCAGCAGCCGTCCGGGAGATAGCAATCAGCCCCAGCATTTT. Translating gives CASSRPGDSNQPQHF. The chain uses TRBV5-8 and TRBJ1-5, with unresolved D. This CDR3 contains 15 residues. Germline V gives CDR1 SGHTS, CDR2 YDEGEE. Trimming removed 4 bases at V and 0 bases at J, with 11 bases between.

V and J are TRBV28 and TRBJ2-7; D remains ambiguous. Germline values: CDR1 MDHEN, CDR2 SYDVKM. CDR3 length equals 13 residues. V was pared by 2 bases and J by 4 bases, with 9 bases between. In DNA form, the CDR3 reads TGTGCCAGCAGTTTAGTAGAGGCGTACGAGCAGTACTTC. It translates to CASSLVEAYEQYF.

V gene TRBV5-4 combines with J gene TRBJ1-2; TRBD1 matches at 8 bases. After removal of 5 bases from V and 5 bases from J, the junction contained 8 bases not matched to a gene. Germline CDR1 is SGHNT and CDR2 is YYREEE (reference sequence). The CDR3 is 14 residues long. The CDR3 loop reads CASSSPGQGYGYTF. CDR3 sequence (DNA): TGTGCCAGCAGTTCCCCAGGACAGGGTTATGGCTACACCTTC. Combining the CDR3 with reference TRBV5-4 and TRBJ1-2 gives the whole variable domain ETGVTQSPTHLIKTRGQQVTLRCSSQSGHNTVSWYQQALGQGPQFIFQYYREEENGRGNFPPRFSGLQFPNYSSELNVNALELDDSALYLCASSSPGQGYGYTFGSGTRLTVV.

The chain joins TRBV6-5 to TRBJ1-1; D call uncertain. This CDR3 has 16 residues. The germline V and J ends were trimmed by 4 bases and 1 base, with 16 bases remaining between them. Germline lookup yields CDR1 MNHEY and CDR2 SVGAGI. The CDR3 region is CASSLDGFLGNTEAFF. The CDR3 DNA is TGTGCCAGCAGTTTAGACGGATTCCTCGGGAACACTGAAGCTTTCTTT.

The rearrangement joins TRBV4-1 to TRBJ2-7; tentative D call: TRBD2 (5 bases). V lost 0 bases and J 2 bases, leaving 11 bases between the germline ends. The CDR3 contains 15 residues. Germline loops: CDR1 MGHRA, CDR2 YSYEKL. CDR3 protein: CASSQDAASPYEQYF. The CDR3 DNA follows: TGCGCCAGCAGCCAAGATGCGGCTAGCCCCTACGAGCAGTACTTC.